This T cell receptor (beta chain) stems from a study of cytomegalovirus exposure and HLA in healthy donors. General study points: Certain sequence variants were highly shared and formed a cluster, and this cluster was likely a sequencing artifact. The sole available immune exposure information was CMV serostatus. Previously analyzed data showed that most TCR beta V segments were productive at a frequency of about 87% or about 30%.

CDR1 is MNHEY and CDR2 is SVGAGI in the germline V gene. CDR3 length equals 15 residues. Between the trimmed V and J ends, which lost 6 bases and 5 bases, there was a span of 19 bases. Primers included in the PCR were 60 Vbeta and 13 Jbeta primers. Using immunoSEQ multiplex PCR, the repertoire was profiled, and TCRdb retains in-frame clones only, with some absent. The data contain 140,000 to 150,000 clones, about three quarters of them seen just once; the ten biggest clones take up roughly 3.1%. A remark on this clone: Its specificity is unknown.

V is TRBV6-5 and J is TRBJ2-5; D remains ambiguous. The source is a man aged 35-49 years in good health and CMV-seropositive. Sequences were obtained from PBMCs. The DNA for the CDR3 is TGTGCCAGCAGCGTAGACTCCCTTCTCGGGGAGACCCAGTACTTC. Its protein is CASSVDSLLGETQYF.